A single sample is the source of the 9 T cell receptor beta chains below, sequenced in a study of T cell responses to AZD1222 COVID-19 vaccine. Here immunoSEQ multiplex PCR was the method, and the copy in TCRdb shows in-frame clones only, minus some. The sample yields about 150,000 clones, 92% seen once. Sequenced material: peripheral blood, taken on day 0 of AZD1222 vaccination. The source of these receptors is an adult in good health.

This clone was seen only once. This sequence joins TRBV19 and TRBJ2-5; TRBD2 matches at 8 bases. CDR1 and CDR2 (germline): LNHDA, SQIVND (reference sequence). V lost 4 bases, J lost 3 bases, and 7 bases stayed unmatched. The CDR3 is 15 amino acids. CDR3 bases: TGTGCCAGTAGTACCCAGCGGGGGAATGAAGAGACCCAGTACTTC. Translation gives CASSTQRGNEETQYF.

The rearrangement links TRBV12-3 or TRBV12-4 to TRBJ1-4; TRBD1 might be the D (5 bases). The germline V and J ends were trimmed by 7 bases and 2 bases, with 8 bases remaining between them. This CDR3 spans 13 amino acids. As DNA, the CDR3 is TGTGCCAGCAATGGGGCCACTAATGAAAAACTGTTTTTT. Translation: CASNGATNEKLFF.

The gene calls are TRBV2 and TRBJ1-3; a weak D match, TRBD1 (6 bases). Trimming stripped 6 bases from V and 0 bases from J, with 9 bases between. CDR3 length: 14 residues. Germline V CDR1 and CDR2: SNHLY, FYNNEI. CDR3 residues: CASSDRPSGNTIYF. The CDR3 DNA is TGTGCCAGCAGCGACAGGCCCTCTGGAAACACCATATATTTT.

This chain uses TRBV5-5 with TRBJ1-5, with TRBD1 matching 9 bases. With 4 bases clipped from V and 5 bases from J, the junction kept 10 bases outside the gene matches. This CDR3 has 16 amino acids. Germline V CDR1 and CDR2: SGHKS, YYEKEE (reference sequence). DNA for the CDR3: TGTGCCAGCAGCCCCGGGACAGGGACGGGGGATCAGCCCCAGCATTTT. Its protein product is CASSPGTGTGDQPQHF.

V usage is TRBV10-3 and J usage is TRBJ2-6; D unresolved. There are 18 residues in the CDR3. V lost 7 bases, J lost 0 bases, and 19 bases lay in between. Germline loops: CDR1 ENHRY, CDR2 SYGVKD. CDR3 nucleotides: TGTGCCATCATGTCTAGTGGCGTTACCAGCTCTGGGGCCAACGTCCTGACTTTC. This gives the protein CAIMSSGVTSSGANVLTF.

The CDR3 loop reads CASSSFSQGSEAFF. In DNA form, the CDR3 reads TGTGCCAGCAGCTCCTTTTCGCAGGGGTCTGAAGCTTTCTTT. The chain has TRBV11-1 and TRBJ1-1; possible D gene TRBD1, 6 bases. The CDR3 runs 14 residues. Trimming stripped 4 bases from V and 6 bases from J, with 15 bases between. The germline V gene encodes CDR1 SGHAT and CDR2 FQDESV (reference sequence).

The CDR3 region is CASRETGEGQPQHF. The CDR3 DNA follows: TGTGCCAGCAGGGAAACAGGGGAGGGCCAGCCCCAGCATTTT. The chain has TRBV28 and TRBJ1-5, with TRBD1 matching 7 bases. From germline, CDR1 is MDHEN and CDR2 SYDVKM. J was trimmed by 7 bases and V by 6 bases; bases with no gene match: 9. The CDR3 extends over 14 amino acids.

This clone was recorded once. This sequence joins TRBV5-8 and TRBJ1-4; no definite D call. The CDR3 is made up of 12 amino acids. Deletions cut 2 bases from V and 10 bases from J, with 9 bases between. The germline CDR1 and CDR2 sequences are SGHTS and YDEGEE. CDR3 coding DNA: TGTGCCAGCAGCTTATTGGGTCCAAAACTGTTTTTT. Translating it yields CASSLLGPKLFF.

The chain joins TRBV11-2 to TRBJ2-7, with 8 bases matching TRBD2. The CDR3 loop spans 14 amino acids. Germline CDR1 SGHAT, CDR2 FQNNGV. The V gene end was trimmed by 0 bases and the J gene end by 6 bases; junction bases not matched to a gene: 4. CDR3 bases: TGTGCCAGCAGCTTAGAGGGACTAGGATCCGAGCAGTACTTC. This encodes CASSLEGLGSEQYF.